Listed below are T cell receptor beta chains from one sample, sequenced in a study of T cells after yellow fever vaccination. TCRdb re-called the 5' RACE reads through MiXCR, storing one row per CDR3 protein. Among some 240,000 distinct CDR3 sequences listed, 3.2% were seen once. The source was CD4+ T cells sorted from PBMCs, collected 10 days after the yellow fever booster vaccination. These receptors all stem from a man between 18 and 29 years old who received the YFV17D yellow fever vaccine. Both conserved end residues are part of each CDR3. A D gene is named only where the DNA matches it firmly. Part of the rows lack a size; the others show once, few, many or a class for expanded clones.

J: TRBJ2-1; D: TRBD1; size: .; V: TRBV11-2; CDR3: CASSPLRTGGNEQFF; DNA: TGTGCCAGCAGCCCTCTTAGGACAGGGGGTAATGAGCAGTTCTTC
J: TRBJ2-1; D: TRBD2; size: few; V: TRBV28; CDR3: CASSSGTSGMQQFF; DNA: TGTGCCAGCAGTTCCGGGACTAGCGGGATGCAGCAGTTCTTC
J: TRBJ2-3; D: TRBD2; size: many; V: TRBV5-1; CDR3: CASSYFRGDRDTQYF; DNA: TGCGCCAGCAGCTACTTCCGGGGGGACCGAGATACGCAGTATTTT
J: TRBJ2-5; D: TRBD2; size: many; V: TRBV7-2; CDR3: CASSLATSGSGTQYF; DNA: TGTGCCAGCAGCTTAGCGACTAGCGGTAGCGGGACCCAGTACTTC
J: TRBJ1-3; D: .; size: many; V: TRBV5-1; CDR3: CASSLPGEGNTIYF; DNA: TGCGCCAGCAGCTTGCCCGGGGAAGGAAACACCATATATTTT
J: TRBJ1-2; D: .; size: many; V: TRBV5-1; CDR3: CASSLDPAGAGRYTF; DNA: TGCGCCAGCAGCTTGGACCCCGCGGGGGCTGGGCGCTACACCTTC
J: TRBJ1-2; D: .; size: few; V: TRBV7-9; CDR3: CASSLEHGYTF; DNA: TGTGCCAGCAGCTTAGAGCATGGCTACACCTTC
J: TRBJ1-1; D: .; size: .; V: TRBV4-2; CDR3: CASSPSDRLNTEAFF; DNA: TGTGCCAGCAGCCCCAGCGACAGATTAAACACTGAAGCTTTCTTT
J: TRBJ2-1; D: .; size: many; V: TRBV5-1; CDR3: CASSLGPNNEQFF; DNA: TGCGCCAGCAGCTTGGGACCTAACAATGAGCAGTTCTTC
J: TRBJ1-2; D: .; size: .; V: TRBV18; CDR3: CASSPGLLGYTF; DNA: TGTGCCAGCTCCCCAGGACTGTTGGGCTACACCTTC
J: TRBJ1-5; D: .; size: few; V: TRBV12-3/TRBV12-4; CDR3: CASTWGNQPQHF; DNA: TGTGCCAGCACATGGGGCAATCAGCCCCAGCATTTT
J: TRBJ2-5; D: TRBD2; size: many; V: TRBV7-2; CDR3: CASSLGRGQETQYF; DNA: TGTGCCAGCAGCTTAGGGCGGGGGCAAGAGACCCAGTACTTC
J: TRBJ2-3; D: .; size: .; V: TRBV11-2; CDR3: CASSLSKGNADTQYF; DNA: TGTGCCAGCAGCTTGTCCAAGGGAAACGCAGATACGCAGTATTTT
J: TRBJ2-5; D: TRBD1; size: .; V: TRBV5-5; CDR3: CASDGDRAAETQYF; DNA: TGTGCCAGCGACGGGGACAGGGCGGCAGAGACCCAGTACTTC